This T cell receptor (beta chain) is drawn from a study of blood T cell repertoires in COVID-19. Study details: Spain, Italy and the United States supplied samples that represented acute and convalescent COVID-19. From T cells, B-cell-depleted T cells, or PBMCs came the material, which was cDNA or gDNA.

Seattle cases were enrolled at active infection and followed longitudinally. Per the original methods: Nucleated cell number was recorded as an estimate derived from reference gene primer amplification. Sequenced by immunoSEQ multiplex PCR; TCRdb stores in-frame clones only, minus some. The V and J calls and clone size come from that table; D and trimming were worked out from the DNA. The sample consists of some 370,000 clones, roughly 86% of them appearing once. Looked up from germline, CDR1 is SGHTA and CDR2 is FQGNSA. The CDR3 sequence is 15 residues long. Trimming pared 5 bases from V and 0 bases from J, leaving 14 bases between.

Sequencing was carried out using peripheral blood. The V and J genes are TRBV7-2 and TRBJ2-7, with D perhaps TRBD1 (6 bases). The TCR sequence derives from a woman in her 30s with COVID-19, enrolled during active disease. The CDR3 coding sequence is TGTGCCAGCAGCAGGACCGGGACACACTCCTACGAGCAGTACTTC. This sequence encodes CASSRTGTHSYEQYF. Full variable domain (rest looked up from reference TRBV7-2 and TRBJ2-7): GAGVSQSPSNKVTEKGKDVELRCDPISGHTALYWYRQSLGQGLEFLIYFQGNSAPDKSGLPSDRFSAERTGGSVSTLTIQRTQQEDSAVYLCASSRTGTHSYEQYFGPGTRLTVT.